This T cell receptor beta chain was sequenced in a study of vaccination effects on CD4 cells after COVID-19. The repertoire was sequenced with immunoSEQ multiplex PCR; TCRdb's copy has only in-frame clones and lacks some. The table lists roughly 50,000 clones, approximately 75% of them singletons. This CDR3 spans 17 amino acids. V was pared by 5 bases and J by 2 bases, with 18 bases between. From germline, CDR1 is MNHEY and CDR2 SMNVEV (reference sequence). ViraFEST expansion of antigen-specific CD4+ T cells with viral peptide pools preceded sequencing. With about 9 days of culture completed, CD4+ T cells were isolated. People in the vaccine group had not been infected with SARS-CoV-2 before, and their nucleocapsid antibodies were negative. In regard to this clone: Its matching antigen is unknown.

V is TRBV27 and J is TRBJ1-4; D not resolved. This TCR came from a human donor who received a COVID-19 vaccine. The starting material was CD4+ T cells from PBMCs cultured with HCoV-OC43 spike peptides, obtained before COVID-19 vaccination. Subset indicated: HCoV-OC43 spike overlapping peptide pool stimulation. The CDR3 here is CASSPLSTRLTNEKLFF. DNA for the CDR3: TGTGCCAGCAGTCCCCTCTCAACAAGGCTGACTAATGAAAAACTGTTTTTT.